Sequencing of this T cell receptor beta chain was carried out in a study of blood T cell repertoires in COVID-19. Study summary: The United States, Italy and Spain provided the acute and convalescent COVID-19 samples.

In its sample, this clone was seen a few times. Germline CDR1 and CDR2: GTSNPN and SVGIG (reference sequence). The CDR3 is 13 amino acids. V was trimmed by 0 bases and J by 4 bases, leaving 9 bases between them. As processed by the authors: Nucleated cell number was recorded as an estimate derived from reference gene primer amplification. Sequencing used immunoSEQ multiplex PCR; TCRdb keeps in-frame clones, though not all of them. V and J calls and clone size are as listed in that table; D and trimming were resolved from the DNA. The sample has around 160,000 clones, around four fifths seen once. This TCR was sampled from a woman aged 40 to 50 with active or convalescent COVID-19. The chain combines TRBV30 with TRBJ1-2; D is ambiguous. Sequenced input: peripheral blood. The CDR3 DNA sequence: TGTGCCTGGAGTGTGGGCCCAATCTATGGCTACACCTTC. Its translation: CAWSVGPIYGYTF.